This TCR beta chain was recorded in a study of blood T cell repertoires in COVID-19 (dated by TCRdb to the early 2020s). A note on the overall study: The collaborator samples originated in the United States, Italy and Spain and spanned the acute and convalescent phases of COVID-19. The prospective study material was composed of cDNA or gDNA derived from T cells, B-cell-depleted T cells, or PBMCs. The dataset comprised deeply sampled blood TCRbeta repertoires from subjects exposed to, actively infected with, or recovered from COVID-19. A freely available public database, intended as a resource for researchers studying the immune response to SARS-CoV-2, is where the repertoires were released. Samples came from the ongoing ImmuneRACE study (first 160 participants) plus 1,254 subjects from 6 global collaborators. A de-identified subject ID, COVID-19 status, age in years and sex were almost always included in the sample metadata. Where HLA class I and class II types were available, the types were taken from metadata supplied by the sample provider, not from assay-based typing. Results the study describes overall, beyond this receptor: How much clinical and demographic metadata was included differed by source and by participant, and the metadata was provided uncurated.

About this clone itself: Its antigen is currently not known. Per-nucleotide qualities are absent, and no much larger clonotype sits a single base away.

TCRbeta CDR3 regions were amplified from genomic DNA by means of the immunoSEQ Assay, a bias-controlled multiplex PCR. The original pipeline was this. Within the assay, amplification of reference gene primers was used to estimate how many nucleated cells each sample contained. To quantify the absolute abundance of each unique TCRbeta CDR3 rearrangement, sequence reads were collapsed and filtered. For each sample, productive Simpson clonality was calculated as the square root of Simpson's diversity index across productive rearrangements. TCRdb re-hosts the immuneACCESS table, in-frame sequences only. Its copies lack some clones; in the studies checked, an unresolved V gene accounts for under half of them, and the cause for the rest is not known. V and J calls plus clone size are reproduced from that table; the DNA served to infer D and trimming. The sample profile shows about 180,000 clones; 84% of them were found once. The ten largest clonotypes hold approximately 7.1% of the sample.

The collaborating institutions used their own protocols to collect whole blood in K2EDTA tubes. For TCRbeta analysis, collaborator samples were shipped as frozen whole blood, as isolated PBMCs, or as DNA extracted from either sample type. The CDR1 and CDR2 encoded by the germline V gene are SGHRS and YFSETQ. From its cysteine to its phenylalanine, the CDR3 spans 16 amino acids. Here the CDR3 DNA is all that survives: 48 bases in frame from base 1. At the junction V is shortened by 4 bases and J by 5 bases; bases outside the gene matches: 7. The origin of this receptor is a human donor in a cohort sampled during active COVID-19. The V and J segments used are TRBV5-1 and TRBJ2-1; 12 bases in between match TRBD1. The specimen was peripheral blood. The DNA sequence is given as TGCGCCAGCAGCGGGGGGACAGGGGGCGCGGACAATGAGCAGTTCTTC. This yields the protein CASSGGTGGADNEQFF.